This is a list of T cell receptor beta chains from one sample in a study of read filtering for tumor transcriptome and immune sequencing. In TCRdb, the reads were re-called with MiXCR into one record per CDR3 protein. The top ten hold roughly 11% of the sample, which has approximately 62,000 distinct CDR3 sequences, roughly 19% seen once. The sample comprised a population of CD138-negative cells sorted from bone marrow. The receptor set was obtained from a donor over 35 with multiple myeloma. The CDR3 runs from the conserved cysteine through the conserved F or W. A D gene is named only where the DNA matches it firmly. Not every row has a clone size; where given, it reads once, few, many or a size class.

D: .; V: TRBV14; size: many; J: TRBJ2-7; CDR3: CASSQDPLAVYEQYF; DNA: TGTGCCAGCAGCCAAGATCCCCTAGCAGTCTACGAGCAGTACTTC
D: TRBD1; V: TRBV10-3; size: many; J: TRBJ1-1; CDR3: CAINKVGQGNTEAFF; DNA: TGTGCCATCAACAAGGTAGGACAGGGGAACACTGAAGCTTTCTTT
D: .; V: TRBV14; size: .; J: TRBJ2-1; CDR3: CDSSPRAGSSYSEQFF; DNA: TGTGACAGCAGCCCCCGCGCGGGGTCCTCCTACAGTGAGCAGTTCTTC
D: TRBD1; V: TRBV29-1; size: .; J: TRBJ2-1; CDR3: CSVVAGGRDEQLF; DNA: TGCAGCGTTGTGGCAGGGGGCCGGGATGAGCAGTTATTC
D: .; V: TRBV29-1; size: many; J: TRBJ1-1; CDR3: CSVVYGSRNTEAFF; DNA: TGCAGCGTTGTATATGGGTCTCGAAACACTGAAGCTTTCTTT
D: .; V: TRBV28; size: many; J: TRBJ2-1; CDR3: CASSLWDEQFF; DNA: TGTGCCAGCAGCTTATGGGATGAGCAGTTCTTC
D: TRBD2; V: TRBV7-3; size: many; J: TRBJ2-1; CDR3: CASSLAGLDNEQFF; DNA: TGTGCCAGCAGCTTAGCCGGACTAGACAATGAGCAGTTCTTC
D: .; V: TRBV11-2; size: .; J: TRBJ2-7; CDR3: CASSLSDTTVGQYF; DNA: TGTGCCAGCAGCTTAAGTGACACCACTGTAGGGCAGTACTTC
D: .; V: TRBV20-1; size: many; J: TRBJ1-2; CDR3: CSARGGGSRYGYTF; DNA: TGCAGTGCTAGAGGAGGGGGATCGCGCTATGGCTACACCTTC
D: TRBD2; V: TRBV12-3/TRBV12-4; size: many; J: TRBJ2-3; CDR3: CASSLRLGGADTQYF; DNA: TGTGCCAGCAGTCTGCGACTGGGGGGGGCAGATACGCAGTATTTT
D: TRBD2; V: TRBV20-1; size: .; J: TRBJ2-3; CDR3: CSARRGGVGADTQYF; DNA: TGCAGTGCTAGGCGGGGGGGGGTCGGGGCAGATACGCAGTATTTT
D: TRBD1; V: TRBV24-1; size: many; J: TRBJ2-1; CDR3: CATSDLWQGDQFF; DNA: TGTGCCACCAGTGATTTGTGGCAGGGGGACCAGTTCTTC
D: TRBD2; V: TRBV20-1; size: .; J: TRBJ2-1; CDR3: CRSRSSGRLDEQFF; DNA: TGCAGATCTAGGTCCAGCGGGAGATTGGATGAGCAGTTCTTC
D: TRBD2; V: TRBV29-1; size: once; J: TRBJ2-7; CDR3: CSGRLAGSYEQYF; DNA: TGCAGCGGCCGACTAGCGGGGTCCTACGAGCAGTACTTC
D: .; V: TRBV7-8; size: many; J: TRBJ2-5; CDR3: CASSLSPAGETQYF; DNA: TGTGCCAGCAGCTTATCTCCAGCTGGAGAGACCCAGTACTTC
D: .; V: TRBV6-5; size: many; J: TRBJ1-2; CDR3: CASRTGGNYGYTF; DNA: TGTGCCAGCAGGACGGGGGGTAACTATGGCTACACCTTC
D: TRBD1; V: TRBV5-4; size: few; J: TRBJ2-5; CDR3: CASSPIGGQVFGETQYF; DNA: TGTGCCAGCAGCCCAATCGGCGGACAGGTATTTGGAGAGACCCAGTACTTC